This TCR beta chain originates from a study of blood T cells in healthy people across ages. Study findings and constraints: PBMCs left unsorted prevented a conclusive naive versus antigen-experienced comparison. With donor CMV status unknown, expanded clonotype changes were possibly confounded.

The use of a sample-barcoded 5' primer and a J-beta primer mix characterized a second PCR of roughly 6 to 11 cycles. All cDNA molecules were each tagged by a template-switch adaptor with 12 random nucleotides. Each CDR3 protein is one row after TCRdb ran MiXCR on the 5' RACE reads. The sample has fewer than 650,000 distinct CDR3 sequences; roughly a quarter are singletons. About this clonotype: Its antigen is undetermined.

In addition, the sample was reused for a study of T cells of mothers and their children. That paper notes: The extracted RNA was employed in its entirety for cDNA synthesis, at roughly 1.5 ug per 15 ul.

This receptor was taken from a boy under 10 years old in good health. The specimen sequenced was blood.

CDR3 region: CASSQPNRGTYEQYF. In nucleotides, the CDR3 is TGTGCCAGCAGCCAACCTAACAGGGGAACCTACGAGCAGTACTTC. The chain carries TRBV3-1 and TRBJ2-7, with 7 bases identical to TRBD1. Germline CDR1 is LGHDT and CDR2 is YNNKEL (reference sequence). There are 15 residues in the CDR3. J lost 2 bases, V lost 2 bases, and 6 bases had no gene match.